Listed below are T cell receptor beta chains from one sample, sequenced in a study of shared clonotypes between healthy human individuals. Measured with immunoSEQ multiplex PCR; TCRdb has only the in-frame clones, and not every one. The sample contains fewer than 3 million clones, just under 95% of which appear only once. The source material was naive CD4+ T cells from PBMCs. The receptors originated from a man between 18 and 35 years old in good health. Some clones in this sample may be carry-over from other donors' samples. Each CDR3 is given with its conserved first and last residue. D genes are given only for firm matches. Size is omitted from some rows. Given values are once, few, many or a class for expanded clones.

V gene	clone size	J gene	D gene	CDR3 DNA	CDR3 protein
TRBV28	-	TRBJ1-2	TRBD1	TGTGCCAGCAGTTTAGGGGACAGGGGGGATGGCTACACCTTC	CASSLGDRGDGYTF
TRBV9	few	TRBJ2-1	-	TGTGCCAGCAGTAACGTGATGGAGCGGTGGTCCTACAATGAGCAGTTCTTC	CASSNVMERWSYNEQFF
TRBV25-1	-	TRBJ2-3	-	TGTGCCAGCAGTGGACCCGGCGGTACGCAGTATTTT	CASSGPGGTQYF
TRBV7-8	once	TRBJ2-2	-	TGTGCCAGCAGCTTATTGGCGGGCCCCGGGGAGCTGTTTTTT	CASSLLAGPGELFF
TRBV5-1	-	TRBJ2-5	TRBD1	TGCGCCAGCAAGCACAGGGGAGACGTACAAGGGACCCAGTACTTC	CASKHRGDVQGTQYF
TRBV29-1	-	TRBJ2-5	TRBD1	TGCAGCGGACGGACAGGGCAAGAGACCCAGTACTTC	CSGRTGQETQYF
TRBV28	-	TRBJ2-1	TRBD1	TGTGCCAGCAGTTTACCGGGACAGGGAACCTACAATGAGCAGTTCTTC	CASSLPGQGTYNEQFF
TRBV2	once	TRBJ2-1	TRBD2	TGTGCCAGCAGTGTAGCGGGACCCGGCCTCGGTGAGCAGTTCTTC	CASSVAGPGLGEQFF
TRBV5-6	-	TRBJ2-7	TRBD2	TGTGCCAGCACCGGCTCGGGGGGGAGCCAGTACGAGCAGTACTTC	CASTGSGGSQYEQYF
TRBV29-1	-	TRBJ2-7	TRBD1	TGCAGCGTTGTTCCCGGGGACAGGGGACAGTACGAGCAGTACTTC	CSVVPGDRGQYEQYF
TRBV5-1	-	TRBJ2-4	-	TGCGCCAGCAGCTTGGATGAGGGGGTAAACATTCAGTACTTC	CASSLDEGVNIQYF
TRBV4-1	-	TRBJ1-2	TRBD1	TGCGCCAGCAGCCAAGACCTGGACAGGGTCTGGAATGGCTACACCTTC	CASSQDLDRVWNGYTF
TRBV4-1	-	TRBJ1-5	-	TGCGCCAGCAGCCCCGTAGAGACGGGCAATCAGCCCCAGCATTTT	CASSPVETGNQPQHF
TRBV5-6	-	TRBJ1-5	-	TGTGCCAGCAGCCGACAGACCTATCAGCCCCAGCATTTT	CASSRQTYQPQHF
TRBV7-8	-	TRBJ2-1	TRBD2	TGTGCCAGCAGCTTAGGAGGACTAGCGGGAGGAATGGAGTTCTTC	CASSLGGLAGGMEFF
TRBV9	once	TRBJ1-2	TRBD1	TGTGCCAGCAGCGTAGGAGGGACAGGGGAAAGGACTGGCTATGGCTACACCTTC	CASSVGGTGERTGYGYTF
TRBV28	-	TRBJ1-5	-	TGTGCCAGCACTCAAAGACCGTCTGATAGCAATCAGCCCCAGCATTTT	CASTQRPSDSNQPQHF